The source of this T cell receptor beta chain is a study of cytomegalovirus exposure and HLA in healthy donors. Profiling relied on immunoSEQ multiplex PCR, and the TCRdb table lists in-frame clones only, not all of them. The sample consists of approximately 270,000 clones, roughly 85% of them appearing once. Study-wide points: In vitro testing confirmed three CMV-associated chains as specific for CMV antigens. It was 150 to 200 TCR beta chains that were listed as cytomegalovirus-associated. Most sequenced TCRs were rare (though some public TCRs occurred in many donors).

This clone was counted only a few times. What it recognizes is unknown. The V and J ends lost 5 bases and 6 bases, in that order; junction bases with no gene match: 8. The CDR3 contains 15 residues. Germline V CDR1 and CDR2: SNHLY, FYNNEI. Sequenced input: PBMCs. The chain is built from TRBV2 and TRBJ2-2, with 8 bases that match TRBD1. This sequence originates from a woman between 18 and 30 years old in good health and CMV-seronegative. CDR3 bases: TGTGCCAGCAGTCCCCGGACAGGGCGGGCCGGGGAGCTGTTTTTT. Protein sequence: CASSPRTGRAGELFF.